The 8 T cell receptor beta chains reported below all come from one sample, sequenced in a study of shared clonotypes between healthy human individuals. It was CD45RO-negative cells, positively selected for CCR7, that made up naive CD8 cells, with terminally differentiated effector memory CD45RA+ cells excluded. Clones were read by immunoSEQ multiplex PCR, and TCRdb kept only the in-frame ones, dropping some. The sample has fewer than 1 million clones, about 97% seen once. Sequencing was done on a sample of naive CD8+ T cells sorted from blood. The receptors stem from a man aged 25-45 years in good health.

As concerns this clone: This sample also contains other DNA sequences that code for the same CDR3. The chain joins TRBV5-1 to TRBJ2-5; 8 bases match TRBD1. The germline V gene encodes CDR1 SGHRS and CDR2 YFSETQ. V shed 0 bases and J 2 bases; nucleotides not matched to a gene: 0. CDR3 size: 14 residues. CDR3 sequence: CASSLGQGQETQYF. The DNA for the CDR3 is TGCGCCAGCAGCTTGGGACAGGGGCAAGAGACCCAGTACTTC.

The rearrangement links TRBV7-8 to TRBJ2-7, with 9 positions matching TRBD2. The germline V gene has CDR1 SGHVS and CDR2 FQNEAQ. The ends lost 5 bases at V and 3 bases at J; junction bases unmatched: 8. This CDR3 contains 15 residues. The CDR3 spells CASSPSFSGSYEQYF. The DNA of the CDR3 is TGTGCCAGCAGCCCCTCTTTTAGCGGGAGCTACGAGCAGTACTTC.

The chain has TRBV5-8 and TRBJ2-3, with 11 bases identical to TRBD2. V was clipped by 0 bases and J by 0 bases; unmatched bases: 3. The V gene's germline CDR1 is SGHTS and CDR2 YDEGEE. This CDR3 is 17 amino acids long. CDR3 in DNA: TGTGCCAGCAGCTTGGGACTAGCGGGGACTAGCACAGATACGCAGTATTTT. Residues: CASSLGLAGTSTDTQYF.

V usage is TRBV7-9 and J usage is TRBJ2-2; 10 positions match TRBD1. The germline V gene encodes CDR1 SEHNR and CDR2 FQNEAQ (reference sequence). V lost 5 bases and J lost 9; bases outside the gene matches: 15. The CDR3 is 17 amino acids. Here the CDR3 DNA reads TGTGCCAGCAGCCCTAAGCGGACCGGGACAGGGGCCTGGGAGCTGTTTTTT. It specifies CASSPKRTGTGAWELFF. Using reference TRBV7-9 and TRBJ2-2 for the parts outside the CDR3, the full variable domain is DTGVSQNPRHKITKRGQNVTFRCDPISEHNRLYWYRQTLGQGPEFLTYFQNEAQLEKSRLLSDRFSAERPKGSFSTLEIQRTEQGDSAMYLCASSPKRTGTGAWELFFGEGSRLTVL.

The chain recombines TRBV7-9 with TRBJ2-2; D is unclear. V lost 0 bases and J lost 1, with 6 bases in between. Per germline, CDR1 SEHNR and CDR2 FQNEAQ (reference sequence). CDR3 size: 15 residues. CDR3 sequence (DNA): TGTGCCAGCAGCTTAGCCCGAGTGAACACCGGGGAGCTGTTTTTT. The encoded protein is CASSLARVNTGELFF.

The chain couples TRBV27 to TRBJ1-5, with D possibly being TRBD1 (5 bases). The CDR3 covers 17 residues. V was shortened by 0 bases and J by 4 bases, with 16 bases between the two germline ends. Per the germline V gene, CDR1 is MNHEY and CDR2 is SMNVEV (reference sequence). DNA for the CDR3: TGTGCCAGCAGTTTATCTCCTTCTCCAGGGCGGAATCAGCCCCAGCATTTT. It is translated as CASSLSPSPGRNQPQHF.

The gene calls are TRBV19 and TRBJ2-7; either TRBD1 or TRBD2 may supply D (5 bases each). Germline CDR1 is LNHDA and CDR2 is SQIVND (reference sequence). The CDR3 has 15 residues. Between the trimmed V and J ends, which lost 3 bases and 0 bases, there was a span of 12 bases. The DNA of the CDR3 is TGTGCCAGTAGTATCGGCAGGGAGTACTCCTACGAGCAGTACTTC. This encodes CASSIGREYSYEQYF.

The chain is built from TRBV27 and TRBJ2-7, with D tentatively TRBD2 (6 bases). In germline, CDR1 is MNHEY, CDR2 SMNVEV (reference sequence). The CDR3 totals 13 residues. Trimming pared 5 bases from V and 7 bases from J, leaving 15 bases between. The CDR3 sequence: CASSRGGLREQYF. DNA of the CDR3: TGTGCCAGCAGTAGGGGAGGACTCCGAGAGCAGTACTTC.